This T cell receptor beta chain originates from a study of chemoradiotherapy in HPV16-positive cancers. Samples were taken several times over chemoradiotherapy. The germline gives CDR1 SGHNT, CDR2 YYREEE (reference sequence). This CDR3 region has 15 residues. Trimming cost V 2 bases and J 0 bases, with 8 bases left between them. Sequencing was performed with immunoSEQ multiplex PCR; in TCRdb, only in-frame clones are kept and a portion is missing. The table shows about 12,000 clones, with about three fifths occurring only once. General study findings and limits: Functional assays defining HPV-specific T cells used only a couple of HPV16-positive patients. For HPV16-positive patients, expanding HPV-responsive T cells associated with longer recurrence-free survival.

This clone was observed a few times. Its target is unknown. The specimen was taken from a patient who underwent chemoradiotherapy. This TCR was sampled from a human donor with HPV-associated anogenital cancer. This chain connects TRBV5-4 to TRBJ1-4; D is undetermined. CDR3 residues: CASSLSPATNEKLFF. CDR3 in DNA: TGTGCCAGCAGCTTATCCCCCGCAACTAATGAAAAACTGTTTTTT. The complete variable domain, with remaining parts taken from reference TRBV5-4 and TRBJ1-4, reads ETGVTQSPTHLIKTRGQQVTLRCSSQSGHNTVSWYQQALGQGPQFIFQYYREEENGRGNFPPRFSGLQFPNYSSELNVNALELDDSALYLCASSLSPATNEKLFFGSGTQLSVL.